Following are 16 T cell receptor beta chains from one sample sequenced in a study of blood T cell repertoires in COVID-19. Measured with immunoSEQ multiplex PCR; TCRdb has only the in-frame clones, and not every one. The table shows about 76,000 clones, with roughly 84% occurring only once. Sequencing was performed on peripheral blood. These receptors came from a man aged 55-75 years with COVID-19, enrolled during active disease.

This clone was seen more than once but under ten times. This rearrangement joins TRBV19 to TRBJ1-4; 7 bases match TRBD1. With 5 bases clipped from V and 5 bases from J, the junction kept 8 bases outside the gene matches. The germline CDR1 and CDR2 sequences are LNHDA and SQIVND (reference sequence). The CDR3 loop spans 15 amino acids. CDR3 bases: TGTGCCAGTAGTCCCCGGGACAGACTCAATGAAAAACTGTTTTTT. This translates into CASSPRDRLNEKLFF.

The chain recombines TRBV30 with TRBJ2-5; TRBD1 is a possible D gene (5 bases). Trimming took 2 bases from V and 2 from J, leaving 9 bases between them. The CDR3 runs 13 residues. CDR1 and CDR2 (germline): GTSNPN, SVGIG (reference sequence). CDR3 nucleotides: TGTGCCTGGAGTTGGGGCGGACAAGAGACCCAGTACTTC. Protein sequence: CAWSWGGQETQYF.

This clone showed up just a few times. The genes are TRBV10-1 and TRBJ1-2; no clear D gene. CDR3 size: 13 residues. V was pared by 3 bases and J by 5 bases, with 10 bases between. CDR1 and CDR2 from the germline V gene are WNHNN and SYGVQD (reference sequence). The CDR3 reads CASSDFTDYGYTF. The CDR3 nucleotides are TGCGCCAGCAGTGACTTTACAGATTATGGCTACACCTTC.

The genes are TRBV3-1 (or the pseudogene TRBV3-2) and TRBJ2-5, with a weak D call TRBD2 (5 bases). The CDR3 spans 12 residues. CDR1 and CDR2 (germline): LGHDT, YNNKEL (reference sequence). Trimming pared 1 base from V and 10 bases from J, leaving 10 bases between. The CDR3 spells CASSQGLRDQYF. DNA of the CDR3: TGTGCCAGCAGCCAAGGACTACGGGACCAGTACTTC.

The chain carries TRBV6-5 and TRBJ2-5; D remains unclear. CDR1 is MNHEY, CDR2 SVGAGI, per germline. V lost 4 bases to trimming and J lost 2 bases, with 5 bases between them. CDR3 size: 12 residues. CDR3 region: CASSSQQETQYF. The CDR3 nucleotides are TGTGCCAGCAGTTCCCAACAAGAGACCCAGTACTTC.

The rearrangement links TRBV24-1 to TRBJ2-1; possible D gene TRBD2, 6 bases. The CDR3 covers 16 residues. Germline CDR1 reads KGHDR; CDR2 reads SFDVKD. The V gene lost 7 bases and the J gene lost 2 bases, with 17 bases spanning the gap. The CDR3 loop reads CATRGGGTSTYNEQFF. As DNA, the CDR3 is TGTGCCACCAGGGGTGGTGGGACTTCTACCTACAATGAGCAGTTCTTC.

The chain employs TRBV10-3 and TRBJ2-7; 16 bases match TRBD2. CDR1 is ENHRY and CDR2 is SYGVKD in the germline V gene. The CDR3 is 17 residues long. V dropped 11 bases and J dropped 4; count of bases not matched to a gene: 14. The CDR3 loop reads CAVSGTSGRVASYEQYF. The DNA of the CDR3 is TGTGCCGTCTCCGGGACTAGCGGGAGGGTTGCCTCGTACGAGCAGTACTTC.

The chain recombines TRBV6-2 or TRBV6-3 with TRBJ2-7; 8 bases are shared with TRBD1. The CDR3 is 16 amino acids. The germline V gene has CDR1 MNHEY and CDR2 SVGEGT. The junction had 13 bases not matched to a gene; V was cut back by 5 bases and J by 4 bases. Here the CDR3 reads CASSPYNQGAPYEQYF. The DNA for the CDR3 is TGTGCCAGCAGTCCATACAACCAGGGGGCGCCTTACGAGCAGTACTTC.

This sequence joins TRBV5-1 and TRBJ2-2; 7 bases agree with TRBD2. The CDR3 contains 16 residues. Germline V gives CDR1 SGHRS, CDR2 YFSETQ. With 2 bases clipped from V and 2 bases from J, the junction kept 6 bases outside the gene matches. This CDR3 reads CASSLLARENTGELFF. The CDR3 coding sequence is TGCGCCAGCAGCTTACTAGCGCGAGAAAACACCGGGGAGCTGTTTTTT.

About this clone: Different DNA sequences within this sample yield the same CDR3. The CDR3 loop reads CASSITTGSGIGYTF. CDR3 coding DNA: TGTGCCAGCAGCATCACGACAGGGTCGGGGATTGGCTACACCTTC. The V call is TRBV7-9, the J call TRBJ1-2, with 7 bases lining up with TRBD1. CDR3 length: 15 amino acids. J lost 7 bases, V lost 5 bases, and 13 bases had no gene match. CDR1 and CDR2 from the germline V gene are SEHNR and FQNEAQ (reference sequence).

The chain uses TRBV6-5 and TRBJ2-1; 9 bases match TRBD2. The CDR3 sequence is 14 residues long. Germline lookup yields CDR1 MNHEY and CDR2 SVGAGI. V lost 7 bases and J lost 8; bases outside the gene matches: 9. CDR3 DNA: TGTGCCAGCAAACTAGCGGGCGCAGTGGATGAGCAGTTCTTC. Translation gives CASKLAGAVDEQFF.

The chain has TRBV7-9 and TRBJ2-7; D may be TRBD2 (6 bases). The CDR3 extends over 14 amino acids. Germline V gene lookup returns CDR1 SEHNR and CDR2 FQNEAQ (reference sequence). V was clipped by 2 bases and J by 6 bases, with 14 bases between them. CDR3 region: CASSLRRDGPEQYF. The CDR3 region has the DNA TGTGCCAGCAGCTTAAGGCGGGATGGTCCCGAGCAGTACTTC.

The J gene is TRBJ2-5, the V gene TRBV7-6; TRBD2 aligns across 11 bases. Trimming removed 5 bases from V and 0 bases from J; junction bases left unmatched: 5. The germline gives CDR1 SGHVS, CDR2 FNYEAQ. This CDR3 region has 16 residues. CDR3 loop: CASSPTSGRYQETQYF. DNA of the CDR3: TGTGCCAGCAGCCCCACTAGCGGGAGATACCAAGAGACCCAGTACTTC.

The chain links TRBV15 to TRBJ2-2; 7 bases are a match to TRBD2. Germline lookup yields CDR1 LNHNV and CDR2 YYDKDF (reference sequence). With 3 bases clipped from V and 7 bases from J, the junction kept 8 bases outside the gene matches. This CDR3 contains 15 residues. The DNA for the CDR3 is TGTGCCACCAGCAGGGGGGGGACCCCGCACGGGGAGCTGTTTTTT. This codes for CATSRGGTPHGELFF.

This clone came up once. V usage is TRBV3-1 (or the pseudogene TRBV3-2) and J usage is TRBJ1-1; D perhaps matches TRBD1 (6 bases). Per germline, CDR1 LGHDT and CDR2 YNNKEL (reference sequence). V lost 0 bases, J lost 3 bases, and 8 bases lay in between. The CDR3 has 14 residues. The CDR3 reads CASSQDSGDTEAFF. The CDR3 DNA sequence: TGTGCCAGCAGCCAAGATTCAGGGGACACTGAAGCTTTCTTT.

The chain links TRBV30 to TRBJ1-2; maybe TRBD1 (6 bases). V lost 3 bases and J lost 5, with 10 bases in between. Germline CDR1 and CDR2: GTSNPN and SVGIG (reference sequence). There are 12 residues in the CDR3. Written as DNA, the CDR3 is TGTGCCTGGAGGGAAACAGGGTATGGCTACACCTTC. Amino acids: CAWRETGYGYTF. The full variable domain, rest sourced from reference TRBV30 and TRBJ1-2, is SQTIHQWPATLVQPVGSPLSLECTVEGTSNPNLYWYRQAAGRGLQLLFYSVGIGQISSEVPQNLSASRPQDRQFILSSKKLLLSDSGFYLCAWRETGYGYTFGSGTRLTVV.